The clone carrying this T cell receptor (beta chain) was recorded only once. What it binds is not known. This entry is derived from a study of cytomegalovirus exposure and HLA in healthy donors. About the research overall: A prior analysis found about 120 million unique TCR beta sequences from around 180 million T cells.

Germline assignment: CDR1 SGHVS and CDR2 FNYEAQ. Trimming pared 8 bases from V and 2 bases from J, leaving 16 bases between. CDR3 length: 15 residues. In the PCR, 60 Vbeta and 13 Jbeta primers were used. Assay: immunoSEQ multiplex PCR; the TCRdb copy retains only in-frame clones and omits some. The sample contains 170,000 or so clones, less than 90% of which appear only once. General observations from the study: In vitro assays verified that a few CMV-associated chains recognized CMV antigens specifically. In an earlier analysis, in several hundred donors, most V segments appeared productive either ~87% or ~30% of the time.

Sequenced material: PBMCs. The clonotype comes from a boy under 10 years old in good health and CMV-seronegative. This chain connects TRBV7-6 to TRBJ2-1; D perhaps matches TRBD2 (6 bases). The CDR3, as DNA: TGTGCCAGCGTTACCGGGACTCCCCCCTACAATGAGCAGTTCTTC. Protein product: CASVTGTPPYNEQFF.